This T cell receptor beta chain was documented in a study of blood T cell repertoires in COVID-19 (dated by TCRdb to the early 2020s). Turning to the overall study: Collaborator samples came from the United States, Italy and Spain and covered acute and convalescent phases of COVID-19. Samples were obtained from the ongoing ImmuneRACE study (first 160 participants) and from some 1,300 subjects provided by 6 global collaborators. Where available, HLA class I and class II types were taken from metadata supplied by the sample provider and were not determined by assay-based typing. The material from the prospective study consisted of cDNA or gDNA derived from T cells, B-cell-depleted T cells, or PBMCs. The dataset comprised deeply sampled blood TCRbeta repertoires from subjects exposed to, actively infected with, or recovered from COVID-19. The repertoires were released in a freely available public database intended as a resource for research on the immune response to SARS-CoV-2. Nearly every sample came with metadata listing a de-identified subject ID, COVID-19 status, age in years and sex.

As regards this clone: Its antigen has not been determined. Per-base qualities were not stored, and no clone one base away is much larger.

Trimming takes 2 bases from V and 0 bases from J, and the germline ends sit 12 bases apart. Reading the germline V gene gives CDR1 SGHRS and CDR2 YFSETQ. Its CDR3 holds 16 amino acids, cysteine through phenylalanine. The retained sequence is limited to the CDR3, 48 bases, with the frame set at the first base. Overall results and qualifications from the work: How much clinical and demographic metadata was included differed by source and by participant, and the metadata was provided uncurated.

Participants in the prospective study were aged 18 to 89 years, lived in about two dozen United States geographic areas, and enrolled through a virtual design. In the prospective study, cohorts were assigned on the basis of participant-reported clinical history obtained from a screening survey and a study questionnaire. ImmuneRACE Cohort 3 recovered participants were defined by two consecutive negative NP/OP PCR tests, healthcare professional clearance, or symptom resolution. Each participant in the prospective study had whole blood, serum and a nasopharyngeal or oropharyngeal swab collected by mobile phlebotomists. Prospective study participants could optionally give additional blood draws and questionnaires over an approximately two-month period. Before DNA extraction, prospective study blood samples were shipped either frozen or at room temperature. TCRbeta CDR3 regions were amplified from genomic DNA using the immunoSEQ Assay, a bias-controlled multiplex PCR. Per the source publication's procedure: Nucleated cell counts per sample were estimated from amplification of reference gene primers within the assay. To quantify the absolute abundance of each unique TCRbeta CDR3 rearrangement, sequence reads were collapsed and filtered. For each sample, productive Simpson clonality was calculated as the square root of Simpson's diversity index over productive rearrangements. Drawn from immuneACCESS, this table holds only the in-frame rearrangements with V and J called that TCRdb kept. Clones are partly lost; checked studies trace under half to an unresolved V gene and leave the rest unexplained. D and trimming were read from the DNA, whereas the V and J calls and clone size are those reported in that table. The sample contains 200,000 to 300,000 clones, about 83% of them found a single time. The ten largest clones take up 2% to 2.5% of the sample.

The receptor was derived from a woman between 45 and 65 years old who had recovered from COVID-19. This receptor chain uses TRBV5-1 and TRBJ2-4, with TRBD2 as a weak D call on 6 bases. Sequencing input: PBMCs or T cells enriched from blood (not recorded which). The sequence in DNA is TGCGCCAGCAGCTTTCTCGGCGGGGTAGCCAAAAACATTCAGTACTTC. It specifies CASSFLGGVAKNIQYF.